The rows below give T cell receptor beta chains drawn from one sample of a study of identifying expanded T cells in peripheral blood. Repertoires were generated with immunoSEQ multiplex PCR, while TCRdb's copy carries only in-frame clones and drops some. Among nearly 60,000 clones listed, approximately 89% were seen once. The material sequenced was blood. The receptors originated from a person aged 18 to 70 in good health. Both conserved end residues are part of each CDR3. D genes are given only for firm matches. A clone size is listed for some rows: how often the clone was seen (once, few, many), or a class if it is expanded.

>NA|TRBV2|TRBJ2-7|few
TGTGCCAGCAGCTTCGGGGTTGGCGAGCAGTACTTC
CASSFGVGEQYF
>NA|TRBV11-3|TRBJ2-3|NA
TGTGCCAGCAGCTCCGCCGATCGAGATACGCAGTATTTT
CASSSADRDTQYF
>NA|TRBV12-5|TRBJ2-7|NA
TGTGCTAGTGGTTTGGTCGTTAGCAACGAGCAGTACTTC
CASGLVVSNEQYF
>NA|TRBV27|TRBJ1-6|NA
TGTGCCAGCATGGACAGCTATAATTCACCCCTCCACTTT
CASMDSYNSPLHF
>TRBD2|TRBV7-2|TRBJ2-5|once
TGTGCCAGCAGCTTATCTGGCGGGACTAGCGGGGATCAAGAGACCCAGTACTTC
CASSLSGGTSGDQETQYF
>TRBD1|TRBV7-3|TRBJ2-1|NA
TGTGCCAGCAGCTTAGACGGCCCGGCCGGGACAGGGGTACATTACGAGGACAATGAGCAGTTCTTC
CASSLDGPAGTGVHYEDNEQFF
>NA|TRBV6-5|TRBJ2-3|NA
TGTGCCAGCGGCTGGACAGCAGATACGCAGTATTTT
CASGWTADTQYF
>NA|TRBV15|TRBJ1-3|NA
TGTGCCACCAGCAGAGATGGGGGTGGTGGAAACACCATATATTTT
CATSRDGGGGNTIYF
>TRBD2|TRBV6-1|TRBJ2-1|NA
TGTGCCAGCAGTGATGCGGGACTAGCGGGAGTAGAAAATGAGCAGTTCTTC
CASSDAGLAGVENEQFF
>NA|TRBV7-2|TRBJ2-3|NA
TGTGCCAGCAGCTTACGTCGTGGCTCTGACACAGATACGCAGTATTTT
CASSLRRGSDTDTQYF
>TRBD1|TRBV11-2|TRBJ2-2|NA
TGTGCCAGCAGCTCCCCGGGACAGGGGGACACCGGGGAGCTGTTTTTT
CASSSPGQGDTGELFF
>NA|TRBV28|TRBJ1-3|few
TGTGCCAGCAGTTTAAAATTCCAGGGAAGAGACACCATATATTTT
CASSLKFQGRDTIYF
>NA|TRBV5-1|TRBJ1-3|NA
TGCGCCAGCAGCTCTCAAGGGTCCGGCTCTGGAAACACCATATATTTT
CASSSQGSGSGNTIYF
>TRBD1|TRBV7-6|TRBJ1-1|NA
TGTGCCAGCAGCTTATCCGGGACAGCACCCACTGAAGCTTTCTTT
CASSLSGTAPTEAFF
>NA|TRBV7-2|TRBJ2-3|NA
TGTGCCAGCAGCTCGGGTTACGGAAGCACAGATACGCAGTATTTT
CASSSGYGSTDTQYF
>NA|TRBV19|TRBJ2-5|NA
TGTGCCAGTAGTCCATTTAGGGGACTGGGGACCCAGTACTTC
CASSPFRGLGTQYF
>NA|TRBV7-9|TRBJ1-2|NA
TGTGCCAGCAGCATGACGACATTCTATGGCTACACCTTC
CASSMTTFYGYTF
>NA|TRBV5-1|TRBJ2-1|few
TGCGCCAGCAGCTTGTCGGCAGGGGGGAACAATGAGCAGTTCTTC
CASSLSAGGNNEQFF
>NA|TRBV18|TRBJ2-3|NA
TGTGCCAGCTCACCATTCACCTCCGGGAGAGGAACAGATACGCAGTATTTT
CASSPFTSGRGTDTQYF
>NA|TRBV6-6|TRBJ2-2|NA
TGTGCCAGCAGTTACGAAGTCGGGGAGCTGTTTTTT
CASSYEVGELFF
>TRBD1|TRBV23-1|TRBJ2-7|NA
TGCGCCAGCAGCCGGACAGGGGACTACGAGCAGTACTTC
CASSRTGDYEQYF
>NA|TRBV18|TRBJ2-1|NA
TGTGCCAGCTCAGCGACCGGGGACCAGACCTACAATGAGCAGTTCTTC
CASSATGDQTYNEQFF
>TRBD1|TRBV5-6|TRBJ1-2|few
TGTGCCAGCAGTCGGACAGGGATTAGAGTTGGCTACACCTTC
CASSRTGIRVGYTF
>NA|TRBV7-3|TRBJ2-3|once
TGTGCCAGCAGCGCTGGGACAGATACGCAGTATTTT
CASSAGTDTQYF
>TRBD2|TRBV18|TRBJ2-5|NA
TGTGCCAGCTCACTCGGGACTAGCTGGGAGACCCAGTACTTC
CASSLGTSWETQYF
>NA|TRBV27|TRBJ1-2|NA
TGTGCCAGCAGTTTTTTTCCCTTTGAGTTCACGGCAAACTATGGCTACACCTTC
CASSFFPFEFTANYGYTF
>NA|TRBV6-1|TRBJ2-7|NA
TGTGCCAGCAGTGAATTAGGAGGGGGCAGGCCCTACGAGCAGTACTTC
CASSELGGGRPYEQYF
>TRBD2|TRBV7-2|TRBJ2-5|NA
TGTGCCAGCAGCCCACGGAGGCTAGCGGGAGTCGGTGAGACCCAGTACTTC
CASSPRRLAGVGETQYF
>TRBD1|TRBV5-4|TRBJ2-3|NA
TGTGCCAGCAGGGGACAGGGGTCGGGTGATACGCAGTATTTT
CASRGQGSGDTQYF
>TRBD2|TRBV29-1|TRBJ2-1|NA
TGCAGCGTTCGGTCAGCGGGAGGGCCTAAGCATGAGCAGTTCTTC
CSVRSAGGPKHEQFF
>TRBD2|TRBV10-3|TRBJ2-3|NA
TGTGCCATCAGTGAGTCGCGGGGGGGAAGAGGGACAGATACGCAGTATTTT
CAISESRGGRGTDTQYF
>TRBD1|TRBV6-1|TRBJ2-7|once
TGTGCCAGCAGTCGGACAGGGGATGGCTACGAGCAGTACTTC
CASSRTGDGYEQYF
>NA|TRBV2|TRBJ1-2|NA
TGTGCCAGCAGTGAAGGTTACAGGGACTATGGCTACACCTTC
CASSEGYRDYGYTF
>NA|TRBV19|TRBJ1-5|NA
TGTGCCAGTGGGTCGGCGGGAATGGGGCAGCCCCAGCATTTT
CASGSAGMGQPQHF
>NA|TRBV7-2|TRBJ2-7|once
TGTGCCAGCAGTCCCGCAGTAGGAGGGAACTACGAGCAGTACTTC
CASSPAVGGNYEQYF